This T cell receptor (beta chain) was sequenced during a study of beta chain features in type 1 diabetes. Study observations and caveats: All four CD4+ subsets from Type 1 diabetes patients carried moderately but significantly shorter TCRB CDR3s.

Sorting that relied on CD45RO/CCR7/CD25/CD127/CD95/CD27 yielded CD4+ naive, central memory, regulatory and stem cell-like memory cells. Purity (above 95%) was reached by all sorted populations. Since all of the isolated RNA was reverse transcribed, expressed TCRB transcripts were what got sequenced. Naive, central memory and regulatory T cell samples produced a mean of approximately 3.6 million reads. Data came from immunoSEQ multiplex PCR; TCRdb stores just in-frame clones and leaves some out. This table has about 620,000 clones, roughly a sixth appearing once. With respect to this clone: Its antigen remains unidentified.

The CDR3 consists of 16 residues. Germline CDR1 and CDR2: SGHTA and FQGNSA. The ends lost 0 bases at V and 7 bases at J; junction bases unmatched: 6. What was sequenced was naive CD4+ T cells from blood. This chain joins TRBV7-2 and TRBJ1-2, with 12 bases lining up with TRBD1. The TCR comes from a man between 18 and 29 years old in good health. As DNA, the CDR3 is TGTGCCAGCAGCTTAGCCCCGGGACAGGGGGCTGGTGGCTACACCTTC. It yields the protein CASSLAPGQGAGGYTF.